The clone carrying this T cell receptor (beta chain) was recorded at least ten times. Its target is not known. This sample was taken from a study of T-cell reconstitution after alpha-beta-depleted transplantation in children. Study-level findings and limits: Surviving recipient T cells and thymic progenitors produced the high day-60 TCRbeta diversity seen in some patients. Hyperexpanded clones declined; after one year, newly produced T cells mostly supplied diversity. Approximately two months post-transplant, alpha-beta T cells reportedly originated from several hundred expanded graft clones.

The ends were cut back, 0 bases at V and 0 bases at J, with 9 bases in the middle. This CDR3 is 15 amino acids long. CDR1 and CDR2 (germline): LGHNA, YNFKEQ. The TCRbeta library was prepared with unique molecular identifiers. Each CDR3 protein gets one entry after TCRdb re-called the PCR reads with MiXCR. The table lists roughly 300,000 distinct CDR3 sequences, under 14% of them singletons. The clonotype comes from a male patient aged 2 to 10 who had a stem cell transplant for chronic granulomatous disease, so the T cells may come from the graft donor. This rearrangement joins TRBV4-2 to TRBJ2-7, with D possibly being TRBD2 (6 bases). The material was peripheral blood, obtained 180 days after TCRalphabeta/CD19-depleted stem cell transplant. The CDR3 is CASSQDLGSSYEQYF. For the CDR3, the DNA is TGTGCCAGCAGCCAAGATCTCGGGAGCTCCTACGAGCAGTACTTC.